The clone carrying this TCR beta chain was seen a single time. This entry is derived from a study of shared clonotypes between healthy human individuals. Germline CDR1 is MGHDK and CDR2 is SYGVNS. The ends lost 7 bases at V and 7 bases at J; junction bases unmatched: 9. This CDR3 region has 14 residues. Replicate PCRs for sorted subsets used around 200 ng DNA; this equaled 30,000 to 35,000 T cell genomes. Some clones are missing from TCRdb's copy, which holds only in-frame ones; the method was immunoSEQ multiplex PCR. The sample carries 1.6 million or so clones, 98% to 99% recorded once. Input material: naive CD4+ T cells sorted from blood. Subset defined: CD45RA+ positively selected. This rearrangement joins TRBV25-1 to TRBJ2-2; 7 bases align to TRBD1. This clonotype originated in a young man in good health. CDR3 coding DNA: TGTGCCAGCACAGAACAGGGGTTCGTCGGGGAGCTGTTTTTT. As protein: CASTEQGFVGELFF.